This is a list of T cell receptor beta chains from one sample in a study of neurological immune-mediated disorders. TCRdb used MiXCR to reprocess the 5' RACE reads, holding one entry per CDR3 protein. Here the sample spans 45,000 to 60,000 distinct CDR3 sequences, less than 2.5% being singletons. Sequencing was performed on PBMCs. The receptors were gathered from a middle-aged man with multiple sclerosis. Each CDR3 is given with its conserved first and last residue. Fields, in order: D gene, V gene, clone size, J gene, CDR3 protein, CDR3 DNA. The D gene is left open where the match is weak. The size field is filled for only some rows; it gives once, few, many or a size class.

D gene: NA; V gene: TRBV5-1; clone size: many; J gene: TRBJ1-1; CDR3 protein: CASSPNLRMVNTEAFF; CDR3 DNA: TGCGCCAGCAGTCCAAACCTCCGGATGGTGAACACTGAAGCTTTCTTT
D gene: NA; V gene: TRBV6-5; clone size: many; J gene: TRBJ2-1; CDR3 protein: CASSYFASSGEQFF; CDR3 DNA: TGTGCCAGCAGTTACTTTGCTAGTTCTGGTGAGCAGTTCTTC
D gene: NA; V gene: TRBV20-1; clone size: many; J gene: TRBJ1-2; CDR3 protein: CSASEGDTPSSGYTF; CDR3 DNA: TGCAGTGCCAGCGAGGGGGACACCCCTTCGTCTGGCTACACCTTC
D gene: NA; V gene: TRBV5-5; clone size: many; J gene: TRBJ1-5; CDR3 protein: CASSLDYSNQPQHF; CDR3 DNA: TGTGCCAGCAGCTTGGACTATAGCAATCAGCCCCAGCATTTT
D gene: NA; V gene: TRBV7-2; clone size: many; J gene: TRBJ2-3; CDR3 protein: CASRRDRLEQDTQYF; CDR3 DNA: TGTGCCAGCAGACGGGACCGACTCGAACAAGATACGCAGTATTTT
D gene: NA; V gene: TRBV7-9; clone size: many; J gene: TRBJ2-4; CDR3 protein: CASSFDDGAKNIQYF; CDR3 DNA: TGTGCCAGCAGCTTCGACGACGGAGCCAAAAACATTCAGTACTTC
D gene: NA; V gene: TRBV29-1; clone size: many; J gene: TRBJ2-6; CDR3 protein: CSVVSGANVLTF; CDR3 DNA: TGCAGCGTTGTGTCAGGGGCCAACGTCCTGACTTTC
D gene: TRBD2; V gene: TRBV5-5; clone size: many; J gene: TRBJ2-1; CDR3 protein: CASSTGGEGSNEQFF; CDR3 DNA: TGTGCCAGCAGCACGGGGGGTGAGGGATCAAATGAGCAGTTCTTC
D gene: TRBD2; V gene: TRBV7-8; clone size: NA; J gene: TRBJ2-1; CDR3 protein: CASRYSGVYNEQFF; CDR3 DNA: TGTGCCAGCAGGTATAGCGGGGTCTACAATGAGCAGTTCTTC
D gene: NA; V gene: TRBV5-1; clone size: many; J gene: TRBJ1-2; CDR3 protein: CASSPSGGANYGYTF; CDR3 DNA: TGCGCCAGCAGCCCCTCCGGGGGAGCTAACTATGGCTACACCTTC
D gene: NA; V gene: TRBV20-1; clone size: many; J gene: TRBJ2-6; CDR3 protein: CSARDGGVGANVLTF; CDR3 DNA: TGCAGTGCCCGGGACGGCGGAGTAGGGGCCAACGTCCTGACTTTC
D gene: NA; V gene: TRBV10-3; clone size: many; J gene: TRBJ1-6; CDR3 protein: CAISESSRRKNSPLHF; CDR3 DNA: TGTGCCATCAGTGAGTCGAGCAGGAGAAAAAATTCACCCCTCCACTTT
D gene: TRBD1; V gene: TRBV5-1; clone size: many; J gene: TRBJ2-7; CDR3 protein: CASSWDRSSYEQYF; CDR3 DNA: TGCGCCAGCAGCTGGGACAGGTCCTCCTACGAGCAGTACTTC
D gene: NA; V gene: TRBV6-1; clone size: many; J gene: TRBJ2-4; CDR3 protein: CASTPGPGDIQYF; CDR3 DNA: TGTGCCAGCACCCCGGGGCCAGGAGACATTCAGTACTTC
D gene: TRBD2; V gene: TRBV12-3/TRBV12-4; clone size: many; J gene: TRBJ2-5; CDR3 protein: CASSFSSGGVQETQYF; CDR3 DNA: TGTGCCAGCAGTTTCTCTAGCGGGGGGGTCCAAGAGACCCAGTACTTC
D gene: TRBD1; V gene: TRBV5-1; clone size: many; J gene: TRBJ2-1; CDR3 protein: CASSPGTGVAYNEQFF; CDR3 DNA: TGCGCCAGCAGCCCCGGGACAGGGGTGGCCTACAATGAGCAGTTCTTC
D gene: NA; V gene: TRBV4-2; clone size: many; J gene: TRBJ2-7; CDR3 protein: CASSQEGGDPYEQYF; CDR3 DNA: TGTGCCAGCAGCCAAGAAGGGGGTGATCCCTACGAGCAGTACTTC
D gene: TRBD1; V gene: TRBV7-8; clone size: many; J gene: TRBJ1-5; CDR3 protein: CASSQSTGPRSPQHF; CDR3 DNA: TGTGCCAGCAGCCAGTCGACAGGGCCGCGTTCGCCCCAGCATTTT
D gene: NA; V gene: TRBV7-2; clone size: many; J gene: TRBJ1-5; CDR3 protein: CASSLVPTGLGNQPQHF; CDR3 DNA: TGTGCCAGCAGCTTAGTCCCCACAGGGCTAGGCAATCAGCCCCAGCATTTT
D gene: NA; V gene: TRBV20-1; clone size: many; J gene: TRBJ2-7; CDR3 protein: CSASGLGVSYEQYF; CDR3 DNA: TGCAGTGCTAGCGGTTTGGGGGTTTCCTACGAGCAGTACTTC
D gene: TRBD2; V gene: TRBV7-2; clone size: NA; J gene: TRBJ2-7; CDR3 protein: CASSDGGWEQYF; CDR3 DNA: TGTGCCAGCAGCGACGGGGGGTGGGAGCAGTACTTC
D gene: TRBD1; V gene: TRBV5-5; clone size: many; J gene: TRBJ2-3; CDR3 protein: CASWRDRATDTQYF; CDR3 DNA: TGTGCCAGCTGGAGGGACAGGGCTACAGATACGCAGTATTTT
D gene: NA; V gene: TRBV27; clone size: many; J gene: TRBJ1-4; CDR3 protein: CASSSSLGEKLFF; CDR3 DNA: TGTGCCAGCAGTTCCAGTCTCGGCGAAAAACTGTTTTTT
D gene: TRBD1; V gene: TRBV20-1; clone size: many; J gene: TRBJ1-4; CDR3 protein: CSAVGQGVEKLFF; CDR3 DNA: TGCAGTGCTGTGGGACAGGGTGTAGAAAAACTGTTTTTT
D gene: NA; V gene: TRBV7-2; clone size: many; J gene: TRBJ2-1; CDR3 protein: CASSLEVRRGPDEQFF; CDR3 DNA: TGTGCCAGCAGCTTAGAAGTTAGGCGGGGGCCCGATGAGCAGTTCTTC
D gene: NA; V gene: TRBV24-1; clone size: many; J gene: TRBJ2-3; CDR3 protein: CATSDGGRVGDTQYF; CDR3 DNA: TGTGCCACCAGTGATGGGGGCAGGGTCGGGGATACGCAGTATTTT
D gene: TRBD1; V gene: TRBV7-9; clone size: NA; J gene: TRBJ1-1; CDR3 protein: CASSFGQAVPFF; CDR3 DNA: TGTGCCAGCAGCTTTGGACAGGCTGTCCCTTTCTTT
D gene: TRBD1; V gene: TRBV27; clone size: NA; J gene: TRBJ2-2; CDR3 protein: CASRRGTGTTGELFF; CDR3 DNA: TGTGCCAGCAGAAGAGGGACAGGGACCACCGGGGAGCTGTTTTTT
D gene: TRBD2; V gene: TRBV5-5; clone size: many; J gene: TRBJ2-1; CDR3 protein: CASSPPGLAEMQFF; CDR3 DNA: TGTGCCAGCAGCCCGCCCGGACTAGCCGAGATGCAGTTCTTC
D gene: NA; V gene: TRBV10-2; clone size: many; J gene: TRBJ2-6; CDR3 protein: CASRDPGANVLTF; CDR3 DNA: TGCGCCAGCAGGGACCCTGGGGCCAACGTCCTGACTTTC
D gene: NA; V gene: TRBV7-2; clone size: NA; J gene: TRBJ2-2; CDR3 protein: CASYNTGELFF; CDR3 DNA: TGTGCCAGCTATAACACCGGGGAGCTGTTTTTT
D gene: NA; V gene: TRBV12-3/TRBV12-4; clone size: many; J gene: TRBJ1-6; CDR3 protein: CASSFNLGSPLHF; CDR3 DNA: TGTGCCAGCAGTTTTAACCTAGGGTCACCCCTCCACTTT
D gene: NA; V gene: TRBV7-6; clone size: many; J gene: TRBJ1-4; CDR3 protein: CASSLTFGVRNEKLFF; CDR3 DNA: TGTGCCAGCAGCTTAACTTTCGGGGTCCGGAATGAAAAACTGTTTTTT
D gene: NA; V gene: TRBV12-3/TRBV12-4; clone size: many; J gene: TRBJ1-1; CDR3 protein: CASGAGYTEAFF; CDR3 DNA: TGTGCCAGCGGGGCAGGGTACACTGAAGCTTTCTTT
D gene: NA; V gene: TRBV7-2; clone size: many; J gene: TRBJ1-1; CDR3 protein: CASSLRGEAFF; CDR3 DNA: TGTGCCAGCAGTCTTCGGGGTGAAGCTTTCTTT
D gene: NA; V gene: TRBV7-9; clone size: many; J gene: TRBJ1-1; CDR3 protein: CASSLSGRDTEAFF; CDR3 DNA: TGTGCCAGCAGCTTGTCAGGGAGGGACACTGAAGCTTTCTTT
D gene: TRBD1; V gene: TRBV10-3; clone size: many; J gene: TRBJ1-2; CDR3 protein: CAASGGYGYTF; CDR3 DNA: TGTGCCGCCTCAGGGGGCTATGGCTACACCTTC
D gene: TRBD2; V gene: TRBV28; clone size: many; J gene: TRBJ2-1; CDR3 protein: CASSAPLGRGGTRSYNEQFF; CDR3 DNA: TGTGCCAGCAGTGCCCCCCTCGGGCGGGGGGGCACACGGTCCTACAATGAGCAGTTCTTC
D gene: TRBD2; V gene: TRBV6-5; clone size: many; J gene: TRBJ2-3; CDR3 protein: CASSYVGLAAADTQYF; CDR3 DNA: TGTGCCAGCAGTTACGTGGGACTAGCGGCGGCAGATACGCAGTATTTT
D gene: TRBD1; V gene: TRBV9; clone size: many; J gene: TRBJ2-7; CDR3 protein: CASSGGQGRDEQYF; CDR3 DNA: TGTGCCAGCAGCGGCGGACAGGGTCGAGACGAGCAGTACTTC